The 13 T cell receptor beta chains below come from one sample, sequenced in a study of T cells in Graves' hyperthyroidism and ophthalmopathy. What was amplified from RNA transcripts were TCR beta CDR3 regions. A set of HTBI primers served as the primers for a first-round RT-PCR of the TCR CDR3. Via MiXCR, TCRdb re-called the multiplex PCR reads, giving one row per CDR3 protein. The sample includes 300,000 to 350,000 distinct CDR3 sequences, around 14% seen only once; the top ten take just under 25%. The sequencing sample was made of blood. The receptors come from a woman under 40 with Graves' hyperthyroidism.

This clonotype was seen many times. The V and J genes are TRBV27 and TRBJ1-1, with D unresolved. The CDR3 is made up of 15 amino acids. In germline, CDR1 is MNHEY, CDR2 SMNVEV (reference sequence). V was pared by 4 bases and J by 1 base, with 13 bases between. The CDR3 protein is CASSSLSPENTEAFF. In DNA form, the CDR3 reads TGTGCCAGCAGTTCCCTTTCCCCGGAGAACACTGAAGCTTTCTTT.

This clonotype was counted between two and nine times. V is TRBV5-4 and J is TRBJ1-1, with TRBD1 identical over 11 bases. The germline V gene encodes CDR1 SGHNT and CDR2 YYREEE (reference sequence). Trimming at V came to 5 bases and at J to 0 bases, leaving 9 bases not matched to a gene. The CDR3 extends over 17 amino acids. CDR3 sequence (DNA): TGTGCCAGCAGACCGGGACAGGGGGAAGGGATGAACACTGAAGCTTTCTTT. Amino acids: CASRPGQGEGMNTEAFF.

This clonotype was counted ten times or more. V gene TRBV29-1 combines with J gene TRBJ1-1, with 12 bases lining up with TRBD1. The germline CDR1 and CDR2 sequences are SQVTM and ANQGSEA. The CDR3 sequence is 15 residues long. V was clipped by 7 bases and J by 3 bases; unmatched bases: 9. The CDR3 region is CSASGDRGLDTEAFF. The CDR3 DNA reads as TGCAGCGCCAGCGGGGACAGGGGGCTTGACACTGAAGCTTTCTTT.

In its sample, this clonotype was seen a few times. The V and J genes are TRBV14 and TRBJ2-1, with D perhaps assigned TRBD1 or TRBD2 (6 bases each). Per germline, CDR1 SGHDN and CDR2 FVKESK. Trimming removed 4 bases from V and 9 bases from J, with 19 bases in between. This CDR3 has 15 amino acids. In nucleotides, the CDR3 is TGTGCCAGCAGCCTGATTACACGGGGGCTGGGTGAGCAGTTCTTC. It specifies CASSLITRGLGEQFF.

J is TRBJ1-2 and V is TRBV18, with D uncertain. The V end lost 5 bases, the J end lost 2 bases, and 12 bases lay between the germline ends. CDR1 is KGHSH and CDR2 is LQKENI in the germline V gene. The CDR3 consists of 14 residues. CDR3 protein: CASSVTEGNYGYTF. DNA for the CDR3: TGTGCCAGCTCAGTTACAGAGGGCAACTATGGCTACACCTTC.

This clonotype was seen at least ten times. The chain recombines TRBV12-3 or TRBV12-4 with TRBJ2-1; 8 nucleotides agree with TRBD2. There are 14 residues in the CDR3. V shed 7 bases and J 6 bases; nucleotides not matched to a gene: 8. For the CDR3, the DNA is TGTGCCAGCATTAGCGGGATAGGGATCAATGAGCAGTTCTTC. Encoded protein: CASISGIGINEQFF.

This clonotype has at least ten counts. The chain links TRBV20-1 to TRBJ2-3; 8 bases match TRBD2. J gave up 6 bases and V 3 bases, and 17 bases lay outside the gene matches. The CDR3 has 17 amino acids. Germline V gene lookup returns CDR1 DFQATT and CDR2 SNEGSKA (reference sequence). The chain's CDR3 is CSASPPHGSGRGDTQYF. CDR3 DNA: TGCAGTGCTAGTCCCCCTCATGGGAGCGGGAGAGGGGATACGCAGTATTTT.

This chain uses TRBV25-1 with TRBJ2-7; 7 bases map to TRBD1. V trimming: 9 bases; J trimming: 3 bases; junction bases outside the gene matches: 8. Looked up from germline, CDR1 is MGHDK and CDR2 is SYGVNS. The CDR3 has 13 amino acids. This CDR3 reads CASAAAGGYEQYF. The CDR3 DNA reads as TGTGCCAGTGCCGCGGCAGGGGGCTACGAGCAGTACTTC.

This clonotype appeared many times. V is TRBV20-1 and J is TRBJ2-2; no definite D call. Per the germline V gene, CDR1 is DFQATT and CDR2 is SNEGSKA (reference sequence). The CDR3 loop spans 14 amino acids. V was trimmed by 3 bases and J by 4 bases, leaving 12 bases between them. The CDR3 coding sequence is TGCAGTGCTAGCCGCGGACGACTCACCGGGGAGCTGTTTTTT. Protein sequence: CSASRGRLTGELFF.

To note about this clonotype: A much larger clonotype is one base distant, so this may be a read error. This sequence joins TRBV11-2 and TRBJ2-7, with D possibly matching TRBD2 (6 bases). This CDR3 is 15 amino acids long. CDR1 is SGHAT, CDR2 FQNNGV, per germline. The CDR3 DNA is TGTGCCAGCAGCTCGTACCGGGGGACCTCCTACGAGCATTACTTC. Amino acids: CASSSYRGTSYEHYF.

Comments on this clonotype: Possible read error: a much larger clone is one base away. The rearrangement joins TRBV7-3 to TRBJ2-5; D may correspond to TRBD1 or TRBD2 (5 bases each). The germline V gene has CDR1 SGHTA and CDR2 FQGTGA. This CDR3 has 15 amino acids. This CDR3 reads CANSLNGGLAETQYF. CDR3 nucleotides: TGTGCCAACAGCTTAAATGGGGGTCTCGCGGAGACCCAGTACTTC.

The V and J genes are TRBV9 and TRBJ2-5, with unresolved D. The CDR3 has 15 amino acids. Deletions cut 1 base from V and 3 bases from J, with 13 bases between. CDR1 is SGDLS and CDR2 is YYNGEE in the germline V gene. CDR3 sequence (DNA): TGTGCCAGCAGCGTACACCCAACTACTGAAGAGACCCAGTACTTC. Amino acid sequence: CASSVHPTTEETQYF.

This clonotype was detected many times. The CDR3 reads CASRETGRSGNTIYF. CDR3 in DNA: TGTGCCAGCAGAGAGACAGGGAGATCTGGAAACACCATATATTTT. The chain carries TRBV2 and TRBJ1-3; the match to TRBD1 covers 7 bases. There are 15 residues in the CDR3. Germline loops: CDR1 SNHLY, CDR2 FYNNEI. The trim removed 6 bases at V and 1 base at J, leaving 6 bases unmatched.